This T cell receptor (beta chain) was recorded in a study of blood T cell repertoires in COVID-19. The table came from immunoSEQ multiplex PCR; TCRdb's copy has only in-frame clones and leaves some out. The sample comprises roughly 200,000 clones, about 80% of which are singletons, and 4% to 5.5% rests with the top ten. Looked up from germline, CDR1 is LNHDA and CDR2 is SQIVND (reference sequence). V trimming: 9 bases; J trimming: 2 bases; junction bases outside the gene matches: 7. The CDR3 extends over 14 amino acids. The clonotype comes from a man aged 50-60 years with active or convalescent COVID-19. The rearrangement joins TRBV19 to TRBJ2-3; 8 bases align to TRBD2. The specimen sequenced was peripheral blood. The CDR3 coding sequence is TGTGCCAGCTCAGCGGGGGCCTACACAGATACGCAGTATTTT. Protein product: CASSAGAYTDTQYF.